This record covers a single TCR beta chain. This sample was taken from a study of beta chain features in type 1 diabetes. Every bit of the isolated RNA underwent reverse transcription, so sequencing read expressed TCRB transcripts. Sequencing was performed with immunoSEQ multiplex PCR; in TCRdb, only in-frame clones are kept and a portion is missing. This table has over 500,000 clones, roughly a sixth appearing once. The CDR3 is 15 amino acids. Germline CDR1 and CDR2: SGDLS and YYNGEE. The J segment lost 0 bases and the V segment lost 4 bases, leaving 6 bases of the junction unmatched. Sequencing was performed on naive CD4+ T cells from blood. The J gene is TRBJ1-2, the V gene TRBV9; 7 bases agree with TRBD1. The clonotype originates from a man aged 18 to 30 in good health. DNA for the CDR3: TGTGCCAGCAGCCCAGGACAGGACCCTAACTATGGCTACACCTTC. Protein product: CASSPGQDPNYGYTF.